This TCR beta chain stems from a study of T cell repertoires in cytomegalovirus infection. TCRdb itself ran the reads through MiXCR, one entry per CDR3 protein. Of 250,000 or so distinct CDR3 sequences listed, 15% to 20% are singletons. The length of the CDR3 is 15 residues. The V gene lost 0 bases and the J gene lost 5 bases, with 9 bases spanning the gap. Germline CDR1 and CDR2: SGHRS and YFSETQ. Sequencing was performed on CD8+ T cells from PBMCs. The chain links TRBV5-1 to TRBJ1-6; D is ambiguous. The clonotype originates from a human donor in good health (CMV status not recorded). Some clones in this sample may be carry-over from other donors' samples. In DNA, the CDR3 is TGCGCCAGCAGCTTGGAACAGACGAATAATTCACCCCTCCACTTT. Protein sequence: CASSLEQTNNSPLHF.